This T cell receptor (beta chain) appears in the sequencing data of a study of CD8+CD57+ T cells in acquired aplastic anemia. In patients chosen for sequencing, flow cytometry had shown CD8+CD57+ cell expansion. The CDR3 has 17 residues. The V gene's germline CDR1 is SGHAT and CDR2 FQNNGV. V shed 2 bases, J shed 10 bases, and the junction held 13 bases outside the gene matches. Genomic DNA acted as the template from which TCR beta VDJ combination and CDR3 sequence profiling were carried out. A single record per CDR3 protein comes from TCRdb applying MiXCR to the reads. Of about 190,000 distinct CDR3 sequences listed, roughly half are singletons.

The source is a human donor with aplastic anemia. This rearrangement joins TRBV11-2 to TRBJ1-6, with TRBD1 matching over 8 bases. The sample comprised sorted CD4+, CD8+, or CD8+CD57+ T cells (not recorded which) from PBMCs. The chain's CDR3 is CASSLRQGASGRSPLHF. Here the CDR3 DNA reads TGTGCCAGCAGCTTACGGCAGGGGGCCTCTGGGAGGTCACCCCTCCACTTT.